The 24 T cell receptor beta chains presented below share a single source sample, sequenced in a study of CD4 T cells in relation to SARS-CoV-2 and coronaviruses. Their target antigens are unknown. The method was immunoSEQ multiplex PCR; TCRdb's version includes in-frame clones alone and lacks a portion of them. The sample lists more than 20,000 clones, about 80% occurring once. Before the COVID-19 pandemic, during about 2010-2019, CD4+ T cells were taken from unexposed donors. After ten to eleven days of culture, CD4+ T cells were isolated. Sample: CD4+ T cells from PBMCs, cultured in vitro. The receptors derive from a human donor in good health.

The J gene is TRBJ2-2, the V gene TRBV3-1 (or the pseudogene TRBV3-2), with 8 nucleotides matching TRBD1. Germline assignment: CDR1 LGHDT and CDR2 YNNKEL (reference sequence). Germline trimming cut 1 base from V and 6 bases from J; bases unmatched to any gene: 10. This CDR3 has 17 residues. The chain's CDR3 is CASSQGLTGAYPGELFF. CDR3 in DNA: TGTGCCAGCAGCCAAGGTTTGACAGGGGCTTATCCCGGGGAGCTGTTTTTT.

The chain uses TRBV28 and TRBJ1-6, with 7 bases lining up with TRBD1. With 6 bases clipped from V and 8 bases from J, the junction kept 7 bases outside the gene matches. CDR1 and CDR2 (germline): MDHEN, SYDVKM. The CDR3 totals 14 residues. As DNA, the CDR3 is TGTGCCAGCAGGCAGGGGGGAGATTATTCACCCCTCCACTTT. Its protein is CASRQGGDYSPLHF.

J is TRBJ2-7 and V is TRBV18; TRBD1 might be the D (6 bases). CDR1 KGHSH and CDR2 LQKENI come from the germline V gene. V lost 0 bases and J lost 5, with 20 bases in between. This CDR3 contains 17 residues. CDR3 nucleotide sequence: TGTGCCAGCTCACCACCGCGGTTAATACAGGGTCGCCACGAGCAGTACTTC. Translated: CASSPPRLIQGRHEQYF.

The CDR3 loop is CSVGGLAGGTYEQYF. The CDR3, as DNA: TGCAGCGTGGGGGGTCTAGCGGGAGGAACCTACGAGCAGTACTTC. The chain employs TRBV29-1 and TRBJ2-7, with 11 nucleotides matching TRBD2. Germline CDR1 and CDR2: SQVTM and ANQGSEA. This CDR3 is 15 amino acids long. J lost 2 bases, V lost 6 bases, and 9 bases had no gene match.

The rearrangement links TRBV4-2 to TRBJ2-3; D unresolved. The CDR3 contains 15 residues. In germline, CDR1 is LGHNA, CDR2 YNFKEQ. Trimming pared 1 base from V and 4 bases from J, leaving 12 bases between. DNA for the CDR3: TGTGCCAGCAGCCAAGGTGATCCGGCAGCAGATACGCAGTATTTT. It is translated as CASSQGDPAADTQYF.

The rearrangement uses TRBV27 and TRBJ2-1, with D possibly matching TRBD1 (7 bases). The CDR3 sequence is 16 residues long. Trimming cost V 5 bases and J 9 bases, with 23 bases left between them. Germline CDR1 reads MNHEY; CDR2 reads SMNVEV (reference sequence). The CDR3 sequence: CASSRRRDRSTIEQFF. For the CDR3, the DNA is TGTGCCAGCAGTAGACGGAGGGACAGATCGACCATTGAGCAGTTCTTC.

The chain recombines TRBV3-1 (or the pseudogene TRBV3-2) with TRBJ2-3; the D gene is possibly TRBD2 (6 bases). The CDR3 loop spans 15 amino acids. V was shortened by 1 base and J by 5 bases, with 13 bases between the two germline ends. Per the germline V gene, CDR1 is LGHDT and CDR2 is YNNKEL (reference sequence). The CDR3 spells CASSQGEAGGDTQYF. The CDR3 DNA is TGTGCCAGCAGCCAAGGTGAAGCCGGGGGAGATACGCAGTATTTT.

The chain carries TRBV24-1 and TRBJ2-3, with 7 bases fitting TRBD1. This CDR3 region has 15 residues. J lost 4 bases, V lost 10 bases, and 13 bases had no gene match. Germline assignment: CDR1 KGHDR and CDR2 SFDVKD. The CDR3 region is CATGTALLNPDTQYF. Here the CDR3 DNA reads TGTGCCACTGGGACAGCCTTACTTAACCCAGATACGCAGTATTTT.

The chain joins TRBV6-5 to TRBJ2-1, with D perhaps matching TRBD2 (6 bases). The CDR3 is made up of 14 amino acids. The germline gives CDR1 MNHEY, CDR2 SVGAGI. With 4 bases removed from V and 8 bases from J, the gap between germline ends came to 15 bases. The DNA for the CDR3 is TGTGCCAGCAGTTTGGACTACCACATGGATGAGCAGTTCTTC. Encoded protein: CASSLDYHMDEQFF.

This chain connects TRBV28 to TRBJ1-4, with D hard to call. This CDR3 comprises 13 residues. Per the germline V gene, CDR1 is MDHEN and CDR2 is SYDVKM. The V end lost 5 bases, the J end lost 7 bases, and 11 bases lay between the germline ends. The CDR3 sequence: CASSPFVVEKLFF. In DNA form, the CDR3 reads TGTGCCAGCAGTCCCTTTGTGGTTGAAAAACTGTTTTTT.

The chain is built from TRBV30 and TRBJ1-5; perhaps TRBD1 as D (5 bases). Trimming pared 1 base from V and 11 bases from J, leaving 12 bases between. Germline lookup yields CDR1 GTSNPN and CDR2 SVGIG (reference sequence). The CDR3 covers 12 residues. CDR3: CAWSAGPGAQHF. The CDR3 nucleotides read TGTGCCTGGAGTGCGGGACCCGGGGCCCAGCATTTT.

The chain has TRBV6-5 and TRBJ2-4; perhaps TRBD1 as D (6 bases). Germline values: CDR1 MNHEY, CDR2 SVGAGI. V was cut by 8 bases and J by 3 bases, with 14 bases left in between. The CDR3 consists of 14 residues. The CDR3 spells CASEGQGSKNIQYF. The CDR3 region has the DNA TGTGCCAGCGAGGGGCAGGGGAGCAAAAACATTCAGTACTTC.

The J gene is TRBJ2-3, the V gene TRBV3-1 (or the pseudogene TRBV3-2), with 7 bases identical to TRBD2. The CDR3 runs to 14 residues. The trim removed 3 bases at V and 4 bases at J, leaving 4 bases unmatched. Germline V gives CDR1 LGHDT, CDR2 YNNKEL (reference sequence). CDR3 sequence (DNA): TGTGCCAGCAGCCAGGCTAGCGGAGCAGATACGCAGTATTTT. Its protein product is CASSQASGADTQYF.

V usage is TRBV28 and J usage is TRBJ2-7; D is unresolved. The CDR3 totals 15 residues. CDR1 is MDHEN and CDR2 is SYDVKM in the germline V gene. V was pared by 3 bases and J by 0 bases, with 12 bases between. CDR3 in amino acids: CASSFPDVRSYEQYF. In DNA, the CDR3 is TGTGCCAGCAGTTTCCCGGACGTCCGCTCCTACGAGCAGTACTTC.

This clone was counted a few times. The rearrangement links TRBV7-2 to TRBJ2-7, with 9 bases that match TRBD1. V was pared by 5 bases and J by 5 bases, with 10 bases of the junction left unmatched. In germline, CDR1 is SGHTA, CDR2 FQGNSA. This CDR3 has 15 amino acids. CDR3 nucleotides: TGTGCCAGCAGCCCAACCTCCGGGACAGGGAACGAGCAGTACTTC. This gives the protein CASSPTSGTGNEQYF.

The J gene is TRBJ2-7, the V gene TRBV21-1; TRBD1, as called in the table, went unchecked against the DNA. TRBV21-1 is a pseudogene. There are 16 residues in the CDR3. CDR3 coding DNA: TGTGCCAGCAGCATCCGGACAGCTTGGATCACCTACGAGCAGTACTTC. Its protein is CASSIRTAWITYEQYF.

The rearrangement links TRBV12-3 or TRBV12-4 to TRBJ2-1, with 11 bases matching TRBD2. The CDR3 is 13 amino acids. V shed 3 bases, J shed 15 bases, and the junction held 7 bases outside the gene matches. In DNA, the CDR3 is TGTGCCAGCAGTTTCCTAGCGGGAGGCCAGGCGTTCTTC. It encodes CASSFLAGGQAFF.

This rearrangement joins TRBV7-2 to TRBJ2-3, with no clear D. In germline, CDR1 is SGHTA, CDR2 FQGNSA. This CDR3 is 13 amino acids long. The V and J ends lost 0 bases and 10 bases respectively, with 11 bases between them. CDR3 loop: CASSLAPPGPQYF. CDR3 DNA sequence: TGTGCCAGCAGCTTAGCGCCTCCGGGCCCGCAGTATTTT.

This clone was found a few times. The gene calls are TRBV18 and TRBJ1-1; D possibly corresponds to TRBD1 (5 bases). V shed 0 bases and J shed 1 base, with 9 bases lying between them. This CDR3 is built from 15 residues. CDR1 KGHSH and CDR2 LQKENI come from the germline V gene. The CDR3: CASSPPAGQNTEAFF. CDR3 nucleotide sequence: TGTGCCAGCTCACCACCGGCAGGGCAGAACACTGAAGCTTTCTTT.

This sequence joins TRBV7-9 and TRBJ1-1; weak D call: TRBD1 (5 bases). Looked up from germline, CDR1 is SEHNR and CDR2 is FQNEAQ (reference sequence). The CDR3 has 13 amino acids. The germline V and J ends were trimmed by 0 bases and 5 bases, with 7 bases remaining between them. The CDR3 DNA reads TGTGCCAGCAGCTTAGCGGGGCGGACTGAAGCTTTCTTT. It codes for CASSLAGRTEAFF.

A few counts support this clone. V usage is TRBV18 and J usage is TRBJ1-4, with 8 positions matching TRBD1. Germline V gene sequence: CDR1 KGHSH, CDR2 LQKENI. The CDR3 spans 14 residues. V dropped 5 bases and J dropped 3; count of bases not matched to a gene: 2. CDR3: CASSSQGANEKLFF. The CDR3 bases are TGTGCCAGCTCATCACAGGGGGCTAATGAAAAACTGTTTTTT.

CDR3 region: CASSLVGGGTDTQYF. The CDR3 DNA reads TGTGCCAGTAGTCTTGTGGGAGGAGGCACAGATACGCAGTATTTT. The V gene is TRBV19, the J gene TRBJ2-3; D perhaps matches TRBD2 (6 bases). CDR1 is LNHDA and CDR2 is SQIVND in the germline V gene (reference sequence). The CDR3 is made up of 15 amino acids. V lost 5 bases and J lost 1, with 13 bases in between.

This clone has only a few counts. This chain links TRBV7-2 with TRBJ1-1; D not certain. V dropped 7 bases and J dropped 0 bases, with 9 bases sitting between them. CDR1 is SGHTA and CDR2 is FQGNSA in the germline V gene. The CDR3 runs 13 residues. In DNA, the CDR3 is TGTGCCAGCACCTCCTACCTGAACACTGAAGCTTTCTTT. Protein product: CASTSYLNTEAFF.

This chain joins TRBV21-1 and TRBJ2-7; the D call TRBD1 from the table was never checked on the DNA. TRBV21-1 is annotated as a pseudogene. The CDR3 extends over 16 amino acids. The CDR3 bases are TGTGCCAGCAGCAAAGAGCGACAGGGGAAGGAGTACGAGCAGTACTTC. Translating it yields CASSKERQGKEYEQYF.